The 24 T cell receptor beta chains in this list originate from one sample, sequenced in a study of blood T cell repertoires in COVID-19. Sequencing was performed with immunoSEQ multiplex PCR; in TCRdb, only in-frame clones are kept and a portion is missing. The sample consists of approximately 84,000 clones, around three quarters of them appearing once. Sequencing was performed on peripheral blood. These receptors all stem from a man aged 45 to 65 with active or convalescent COVID-19.

The chain has TRBV20-1 and TRBJ2-3, with 7 bases that match TRBD1. V gave up 6 bases and J gave up 4 bases; unmatched junction bases: 7. Germline V gene lookup returns CDR1 DFQATT and CDR2 SNEGSKA (reference sequence). The CDR3 is made up of 13 amino acids. This CDR3 reads CSASGQVPDTQYF. In DNA, the CDR3 is TGCAGTGCCAGTGGACAGGTACCAGATACGCAGTATTTT.

The chain links TRBV7-2 to TRBJ1-4; the match to TRBD1 covers 11 bases. The CDR3 contains 18 residues. Germline V gene data show CDR1 as SGHTA and CDR2 as FQGNSA. Trimming at V came to 5 bases and at J to 5 bases, leaving 13 bases not matched to a gene. The CDR3 DNA follows: TGTGCCAGCAGCCTAAGTGGGACAGGGGGAAAGTACAATGAAAAACTGTTTTTT. It codes for CASSLSGTGGKYNEKLFF.

This chain links TRBV2 with TRBJ2-2, with D unclear. The germline V and J ends were trimmed by 6 bases and 4 bases, with 9 bases remaining between them. This CDR3 is 13 amino acids long. CDR1 and CDR2 from the germline V gene are SNHLY and FYNNEI. CDR3 coding DNA: TGTGCCAGCAGGGTGGCTAGCACCGGGGAGCTGTTTTTT. Translating gives CASRVASTGELFF.

Concerning this clone itself: The same CDR3 can be traced to other DNA sequences in this sample. V usage is TRBV3-1 (or the pseudogene TRBV3-2) and J usage is TRBJ1-2; 7 positions agree with TRBD1. V shed 0 bases and J 8 bases; nucleotides not matched to a gene: 6. This CDR3 contains 14 residues. CDR1 and CDR2 from the germline V gene are LGHDT and YNNKEL (reference sequence). In nucleotides, the CDR3 is TGTGCCAGCAGCCAAGATGGCCAGGGGGACGGCTACACCTTC. It is translated as CASSQDGQGDGYTF.

This clone was detected only once. This rearrangement joins TRBV6-2 or TRBV6-3 to TRBJ2-7, with D possibly being TRBD1 (5 bases). V lost 0 bases, J lost 3 bases, and 9 bases lay in between. CDR3 length: 14 residues. Germline-derived CDR1 and CDR2 are MNHEY and SVGEGT. CDR3 sequence: CASSYSPDSYEQYF. The CDR3 DNA reads as TGTGCCAGCAGTTACTCCCCCGACAGCTACGAGCAGTACTTC.

The chain employs TRBV4-1 and TRBJ2-2; the match to TRBD1 covers 8 bases. Germline V gene data show CDR1 as MGHRA and CDR2 as YSYEKL. The CDR3 runs to 14 residues. V gave up 5 bases and J gave up 1 base; unmatched junction bases: 0. The chain's CDR3 is CASSTGGNTGELFF. The CDR3, as DNA: TGCGCCAGCAGCACAGGGGGGAACACCGGGGAGCTGTTTTTT.

This sequence joins TRBV9 and TRBJ2-5, with 7 nucleotides matching TRBD2. Germline V gene sequence: CDR1 SGDLS, CDR2 YYNGEE. This CDR3 comprises 16 residues. Trimming cost V 0 bases and J 2 bases; bases outside gene matches: 7. The CDR3 DNA reads as TGTGCCAGCAGCGTAGCTCCAAGCGGGGTTCAAGAGACCCAGTACTTC. It is translated as CASSVAPSGVQETQYF. The full variable domain, completed using reference TRBV9 and TRBJ2-5, is DSGVTQTPKHLITATGQRVTLRCSPRSGDLSVYWYQQSLDQGLQFLIQYYNGEERAKGNILERFSAQQFPDLHSELNLSSLELGDSALYFCASSVAPSGVQETQYFGPGTRLLVL.

The gene calls are TRBV5-6 and TRBJ1-2, with D possibly TRBD1 on 6 matching bases. The germline gives CDR1 SGHDT, CDR2 YYEEEE. The CDR3 consists of 15 residues. V was cut by 4 bases and J by 4 bases, with 17 bases left in between. The CDR3 DNA follows: TGTGCCAGCAGCATATTACAGGGAGGGGGCTATGGCTACACCTTC. Translating gives CASSILQGGGYGYTF.

There are many counts of this clone. V usage is TRBV5-6 and J usage is TRBJ2-7; TRBD2 might be the D (5 bases). Germline V CDR1 and CDR2: SGHDT, YYEEEE. The CDR3 is 14 residues long. V lost 8 bases to trimming and J lost 4 bases, with 19 bases between them. The CDR3 DNA is TGTGCCAGTCGGACCCGGGGAGTCACTTACGAGCAGTACTTC. Protein sequence: CASRTRGVTYEQYF.

This clone was recorded a few times. The chain employs TRBV6-5 and TRBJ1-3; 9 bases are a match to TRBD1. Germline V CDR1 and CDR2: MNHEY, SVGAGI. The CDR3 has 15 amino acids. The junction had 6 bases not matched to a gene; V was cut back by 7 bases and J by 2 bases. CDR3 DNA: TGTGCCAGCACACGGGGACAGGGTCCTGGAAACACCATATATTTT. The encoded protein is CASTRGQGPGNTIYF.

This rearrangement joins TRBV6-5 to TRBJ1-2, with TRBD1 matching 10 bases. CDR1 MNHEY and CDR2 SVGAGI come from the germline V gene. This CDR3 comprises 14 residues. With 8 bases clipped from V and 6 bases from J, the junction kept 9 bases outside the gene matches. CDR3 region: CASGVPGQGNGYTF. CDR3 bases: TGTGCCAGCGGAGTACCGGGACAGGGGAATGGCTACACCTTC.

The chain recombines TRBV3-1 (or the pseudogene TRBV3-2) with TRBJ2-7; a weak D match, TRBD1 (5 bases). Germline V lookup: CDR1 LGHDT, CDR2 YNNKEL (reference sequence). The V end was cut by 4 bases, the J end by 6 bases, with 10 bases between. The CDR3 totals 12 residues. The CDR3 DNA follows: TGTGCCAGCAGCCCTACAGGCAGCGAGCAGTACTTC. Its protein is CASSPTGSEQYF.

The V and J genes are TRBV7-2 and TRBJ1-5; TRBD1 matches 7 bases. Germline values: CDR1 SGHTA, CDR2 FQGNSA. The CDR3 is 15 residues long. Losses at the gene ends were 8 bases for V and 3 bases for J; bases not matched to a gene: 10. CDR3 protein: CASRQGGLSNQPQHF. The DNA of the CDR3 is TGTGCCAGCCGACAGGGAGGCCTTTCCAATCAGCCCCAGCATTTT.

The V and J genes are TRBV5-1 and TRBJ1-3, with D uncertain. Trimming took off 4 bases at V and 0 bases at J, with 11 bases between the two ends. The CDR3 consists of 15 residues. Germline-derived CDR1 and CDR2 are SGHRS and YFSETQ. The CDR3 region has the DNA TGCGCCAGCAGCCGAGACTCGAACTCTGGAAACACCATATATTTT. Its translation: CASSRDSNSGNTIYF.

CDR3 sequence: CASSFSVTAYEQYF. The CDR3 coding sequence is TGTGCCAGCAGCTTTTCAGTGACAGCCTACGAGCAGTACTTC. V and J are TRBV5-5 and TRBJ2-7; possibly TRBD1 for D (5 bases). With 2 bases removed from V and 2 bases from J, the gap between germline ends came to 11 bases. The CDR3 consists of 14 residues. Germline CDR1 SGHKS, CDR2 YYEKEE (reference sequence).

The V and J genes are TRBV12-3 or TRBV12-4 and TRBJ2-7; TRBD2 matches 7 bases. The J segment lost 6 bases and the V segment lost 5 bases, leaving 7 bases of the junction unmatched. CDR3 length: 13 residues. The CDR3 DNA reads as TGTGCCAGCAGTCAAACTAGCGAACTCGAGCAGTACTTC. It is translated as CASSQTSELEQYF.

This chain links TRBV19 with TRBJ1-3; 12 nucleotides match TRBD1. V lost 5 bases, J lost 3 bases, and 11 bases stayed unmatched. The germline gives CDR1 LNHDA, CDR2 SQIVND (reference sequence). The CDR3 runs 18 residues. CDR3 bases: TGTGCCAGTAGTGCTCATACGGGGACAGGGGGCCGTGGAAACACCATATATTTT. This sequence encodes CASSAHTGTGGRGNTIYF.

The chain combines TRBV19 with TRBJ1-2; 10 bases fit TRBD1. Unmatched junction bases numbered 2, after V lost 1 base and J lost 6 bases. Germline V CDR1 and CDR2: LNHDA, SQIVND (reference sequence). The CDR3 has 14 residues. CDR3 DNA sequence: TGTGCCAGTAGTATAGTAGGGACAGGGGATGGCTACACCTTC. Translation gives CASSIVGTGDGYTF.

CDR3 nucleotides: TGTGCCAGCATCCAAGGTTCCACTAGCGGGGGCCTGGTCCAAGAGACCCAGTACTTC. As protein: CASIQGSTSGGLVQETQYF. The chain joins TRBV11-2 to TRBJ2-5; TRBD2 agrees at 11 bases. The CDR3 runs to 19 residues. V shed 7 bases, J shed 1 base, and the junction held 17 bases outside the gene matches. Per germline, CDR1 SGHAT and CDR2 FQNNGV.

The chain recombines TRBV7-8 with TRBJ1-1; 8 positions agree with TRBD1. There are 15 residues in the CDR3. CDR1 is SGHVS, CDR2 FQNEAQ, per germline. V lost 5 bases and J lost 5; bases outside the gene matches: 10. DNA of the CDR3: TGTGCCAGCAGCACTCGGACAGGGACGGTGACTGAAGCTTTCTTT. Protein sequence: CASSTRTGTVTEAFF.

The chain employs TRBV7-9 and TRBJ1-2; D might be TRBD1 (5 bases). The V end was cut by 2 bases, the J end by 4 bases, with 8 bases between. The CDR3 runs to 13 residues. From germline, CDR1 is SEHNR and CDR2 FQNEAQ (reference sequence). CDR3 bases: TGTGCCAGCAGCTTAATCGGGGGCTATGGCTACACCTTC. This translates into CASSLIGGYGYTF.

With regard to this clone: Other nucleotide sequences from this sample produce the same CDR3. The chain links TRBV6-6 to TRBJ2-1; D perhaps matches TRBD1 (5 bases). CDR1 is MNHNY, CDR2 SVGAGI, per germline (reference sequence). V shed 2 bases and J shed 9 bases, with 8 bases lying between them. CDR3 length equals 12 residues. CDR3 sequence reads: CASSYRRGEQFF. The CDR3 DNA follows: TGTGCCAGCAGTTACCGAAGGGGTGAGCAGTTCTTC.

This chain uses TRBV5-6 with TRBJ2-3, with D perhaps TRBD2 (5 bases). The CDR3 runs to 14 residues. V lost 4 bases to trimming and J lost 2 bases, with 11 bases between them. Per germline, CDR1 SGHDT and CDR2 YYEEEE. CDR3: CASSRGQITDTQYF. The CDR3 nucleotides read TGTGCCAGCAGCCGCGGGCAGATCACAGATACGCAGTATTTT.

This CDR3 reads CASSVGVGETQYF. CDR3 sequence (DNA): TGCGCCAGCAGCGTAGGGGTGGGGGAGACCCAGTACTTC. The gene calls are TRBV5-1 and TRBJ2-5; D is perhaps TRBD1 (5 bases). Trimming cost V 4 bases and J 5 bases, with 12 bases left between them. Germline CDR1 SGHRS, CDR2 YFSETQ. The CDR3 loop spans 13 amino acids.